Shown below are 21 T cell receptor beta chains from a single sample sequenced in a study of cytomegalovirus exposure and HLA in healthy donors. Vbeta (60) and Jbeta (13) primers were used in the PCR. TCRdb keeps only in-frame clones here, not all; method: immunoSEQ multiplex PCR. The sample lists fewer than 85,000 clones, just over 70% seen once, with roughly 5% in the top ten. Source material: PBMCs. Every receptor here comes from a man between 60 and 75 years old in good health and CMV-seropositive.

The rearrangement uses TRBV10-2 and TRBJ2-3; tentatively, D is TRBD2 (6 bases). Trimming shortened V by 10 bases and J by 2 bases, and 13 bases separated the two germline ends. Germline-derived CDR1 and CDR2 are WSHSY and SAAADI. The CDR3 contains 13 residues. CDR3: CAIREDTTDTQYF. CDR3 DNA sequence: TGCGCCATAAGGGAGGACACCACAGATACGCAGTATTTT.

V is TRBV5-6 and J is TRBJ2-3; 8 bases agree with TRBD2. The CDR3 runs to 16 residues. Germline trimming cut 4 bases from V and 0 bases from J; bases unmatched to any gene: 7. Germline lookup yields CDR1 SGHDT and CDR2 YYEEEE. In nucleotides, the CDR3 is TGTGCCAGCAGCCCGGGGGGGGGAAGGAGCACAGATACGCAGTATTTT. Amino acids: CASSPGGGRSTDTQYF.

This clone was counted a few times. This chain connects TRBV19 to TRBJ2-2; 9 positions match TRBD2. CDR3 size: 15 residues. Germline V gives CDR1 LNHDA, CDR2 SQIVND (reference sequence). J was trimmed by 6 bases and V by 5 bases; bases with no gene match: 7. CDR3 sequence: CASSRPAGGPGELFF. The DNA of the CDR3 is TGTGCCAGTAGTCGCCCCGCGGGGGGGCCCGGGGAGCTGTTTTTT. The full variable domain, with the rest looked up from reference TRBV19 and TRBJ2-2, is DGGITQSPKYLFRKEGQNVTLSCEQNLNHDAMYWYRQDPGQGLRLIYYSQIVNDFQKGDIAEGYSVSREKKESFPLTVTSAQKNPTAFYLCASSRPAGGPGELFFGEGSRLTVL.

This chain connects TRBV19 to TRBJ2-5; TRBD1 matches 7 bases. The CDR3 extends over 16 amino acids. The germline V gene has CDR1 LNHDA and CDR2 SQIVND (reference sequence). V shed 6 bases, J shed 4 bases, and the junction held 14 bases outside the gene matches. The CDR3, as DNA: TGTGCCAGTAGCCGCCGACCGACAGGGTCGGGAGAGACCCAGTACTTC. Protein: CASSRRPTGSGETQYF.

About this clone: This CDR3 is also generated by other DNA sequences in the sample. This chain joins TRBV9 and TRBJ1-4, with 10 positions matching TRBD1. The junction had 6 bases not matched to a gene; V was cut back by 3 bases and J by 7 bases. The length of the CDR3 is 15 residues. The germline V gene encodes CDR1 SGDLS and CDR2 YYNGEE. The CDR3 coding sequence is TGTGCCAGCAGCGCGAGGACAGGGGGGGGTGAAAAACTGTTTTTT. It yields the protein CASSARTGGGEKLFF.

The chain has TRBV11-2 and TRBJ2-7; D uncertain. Per germline, CDR1 SGHAT and CDR2 FQNNGV. The V end lost 2 bases, the J end lost 2 bases, and 7 bases lay between the germline ends. This CDR3 region has 13 residues. The CDR3 spells CASSLTGAYEQYF. CDR3 nucleotides: TGTGCCAGCAGCTTAACTGGTGCCTACGAGCAGTACTTC.

V gene TRBV5-5 combines with J gene TRBJ2-7; weak D call: TRBD1 (12 bases). Deletions cut 5 bases from V and 4 bases from J, with 31 bases between. CDR1 SGHKS and CDR2 YYEKEE come from the germline V gene (reference sequence). This CDR3 has 19 residues. The CDR3 loop reads CASRAPGQGAGLAEYEQYF. The CDR3 DNA follows: TGTGCCAGCAGAGCACCGGGACAGGGGGCGGGACTAGCGGAATACGAGCAGTACTTC.

The V call is TRBV18, the J call TRBJ1-2; D call uncertain. The CDR3 totals 15 residues. Trimming pared 1 base from V and 4 bases from J, leaving 13 bases between. Germline assignment: CDR1 KGHSH and CDR2 LQKENI. DNA for the CDR3: TGTGCCAGCTCACCACGGGAGCGAAACGGCTATGGCTACACCTTC. Translation gives CASSPRERNGYGYTF.

The chain links TRBV4-1 to TRBJ1-5; no reliable D call. This CDR3 is built from 16 residues. Germline V lookup: CDR1 MGHRA, CDR2 YSYEKL. Trimming left V 8 bases short and J 0 bases short, with 17 bases between. This CDR3 is CASAPGEWHSNQPQHF. CDR3 DNA: TGCGCCAGCGCGCCCGGAGAATGGCATAGCAATCAGCCCCAGCATTTT.

The gene calls are TRBV10-3 and TRBJ1-6; 7 bases map to TRBD1. CDR1 is ENHRY, CDR2 SYGVKD, per germline. Losses at the gene ends were 11 bases for V and 7 bases for J; bases not matched to a gene: 8. This CDR3 has 13 residues. CDR3 coding DNA: TGTGCCGTCACAGGGGCCGAAAATTCACCCCTCCACTTT. It codes for CAVTGAENSPLHF.

The chain is built from TRBV11-2 and TRBJ2-7; 15 nucleotides agree with TRBD2. With V trimmed by 5 bases and J by 3 bases, 5 bases remained unmatched. The CDR3 has 16 residues. CDR1 SGHAT and CDR2 FQNNGV come from the germline V gene. CDR3 bases: TGTGCCAGCAGCCCCGGACTAGCGGGGGGGAACTACGAGCAGTACTTC. This codes for CASSPGLAGGNYEQYF.

This chain links TRBV6-6 with TRBJ1-5; 8 bases map to TRBD1. V shed 7 bases, J shed 7 bases, and the junction held 6 bases outside the gene matches. This CDR3 has 13 residues. CDR1 and CDR2 from the germline V gene are MNHNY and SVGAGI (reference sequence). The CDR3 DNA reads TGTGCCAGCAAAGACAGGGGCAGGCAGCCCCAGCATTTT. Translation gives CASKDRGRQPQHF.

The chain combines TRBV2 with TRBJ2-7, with D tentatively TRBD2 (5 bases). Germline lookup yields CDR1 SNHLY and CDR2 FYNNEI. V lost 4 bases and J 5 bases, leaving 12 bases between the germline ends. This CDR3 is 13 amino acids long. DNA for the CDR3: TGTGCCAGCAGTGGACTAAACTGGCACGAGCAGTACTTC. It specifies CASSGLNWHEQYF.

The J gene is TRBJ2-5, the V gene TRBV29-1; D perhaps matches TRBD2 (5 bases). The CDR3 sequence is 15 residues long. V lost 7 bases to trimming and J lost 3 bases, with 21 bases between them. Looked up from germline, CDR1 is SQVTM and CDR2 is ANQGSEA. Written as DNA, the CDR3 is TGCAGCGCTCAAAGAGGTGGGGAGATTGAAGAGACCCAGTACTTC. This sequence encodes CSAQRGGEIEETQYF.

For the CDR3, the DNA is TGTGCCAGCAGCCAAGCACTAGCGCTCCCCTCGGGGACCCAGTACTTC. Translated, it gives CASSQALALPSGTQYF. This sequence joins TRBV4-2 and TRBJ2-5, with 7 bases aligning to TRBD2. CDR1 is LGHNA, CDR2 YNFKEQ, per germline. The CDR3 has 16 amino acids. V shed 1 base and J 7 bases; nucleotides not matched to a gene: 12.

The chain recombines TRBV10-3 with TRBJ1-6; TRBD1 might be the D (6 bases). Per germline, CDR1 ENHRY and CDR2 SYGVKD. The length of the CDR3 is 15 residues. Deletions cut 9 bases from V and 5 bases from J, with 17 bases between. The CDR3 sequence is CAIRGGNGDNSPLHF. In nucleotides, the CDR3 is TGTGCCATAAGGGGGGGGAACGGGGATAATTCACCCCTCCACTTT.

V usage is TRBV4-1 and J usage is TRBJ1-2; a weak D match, TRBD1 (6 bases). The germline V gene encodes CDR1 MGHRA and CDR2 YSYEKL. V lost 4 bases and J 2 bases, leaving 11 bases between the germline ends. This CDR3 has 14 residues. This CDR3 reads CASSRGGLNYGYTF. As DNA, the CDR3 is TGCGCCAGCAGCCGGGGGGGCCTCAACTATGGCTACACCTTC.

The chain joins TRBV11-1 to TRBJ2-7; weak D call: TRBD2 (6 bases). The germline V and J ends were trimmed by 5 bases and 4 bases, with 18 bases remaining between them. The CDR3 runs to 15 residues. The germline CDR1 and CDR2 sequences are SGHAT and FQDESV (reference sequence). CDR3 nucleotide sequence: TGTGCCAGCAGCACGAGGGACTTCCTTATATACGAGCAGTACTTC. Translated: CASSTRDFLIYEQYF.

The rearrangement joins TRBV30 to TRBJ1-5, with D perhaps matching TRBD1 (6 bases). Germline CDR1 GTSNPN, CDR2 SVGIG (reference sequence). The CDR3 is 12 amino acids. V shed 5 bases and J shed 7 bases, with 12 bases lying between them. This chain's CDR3 is CAWDDRSQPQHF. CDR3 coding DNA: TGTGCCTGGGATGACAGGTCCCAGCCCCAGCATTTT.

The rearrangement joins TRBV27 to TRBJ1-1; 8 bases are a match to TRBD1. With V trimmed by 8 bases and J by 4 bases, 3 bases remained unmatched. The CDR3 runs 12 residues. In germline, CDR1 is MNHEY, CDR2 SMNVEV (reference sequence). CDR3 coding DNA: TGTGCCAGCCAAACAGGGGGCACTGAAGCTTTCTTT. Translated: CASQTGGTEAFF.

This chain connects TRBV28 to TRBJ2-1, with TRBD1 as a possible D gene (6 bases). V was shortened by 4 bases and J by 8 bases, with 15 bases between the two germline ends. CDR3 length: 14 residues. Looked up from germline, CDR1 is MDHEN and CDR2 is SYDVKM. As DNA, the CDR3 is TGTGCCAGCAGTTCCAACACAGGGATCGATGAGCAGTTCTTC. Protein sequence: CASSSNTGIDEQFF.